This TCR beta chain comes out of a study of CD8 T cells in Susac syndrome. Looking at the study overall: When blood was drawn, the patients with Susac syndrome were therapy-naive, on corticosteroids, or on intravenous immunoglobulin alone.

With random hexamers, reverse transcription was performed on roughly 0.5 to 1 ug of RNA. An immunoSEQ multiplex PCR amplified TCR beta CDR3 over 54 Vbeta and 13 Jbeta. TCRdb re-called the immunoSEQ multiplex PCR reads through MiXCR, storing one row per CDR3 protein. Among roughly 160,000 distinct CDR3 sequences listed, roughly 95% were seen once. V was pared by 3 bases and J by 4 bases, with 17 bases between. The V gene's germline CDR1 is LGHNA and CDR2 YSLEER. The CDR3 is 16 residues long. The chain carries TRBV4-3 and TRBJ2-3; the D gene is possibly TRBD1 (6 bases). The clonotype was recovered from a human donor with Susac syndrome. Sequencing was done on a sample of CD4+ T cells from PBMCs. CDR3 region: CASSQVRGLESDTQYF. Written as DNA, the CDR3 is TGCGCCAGCAGCCAGGTCAGGGGCCTAGAATCAGATACGCAGTATTTT.